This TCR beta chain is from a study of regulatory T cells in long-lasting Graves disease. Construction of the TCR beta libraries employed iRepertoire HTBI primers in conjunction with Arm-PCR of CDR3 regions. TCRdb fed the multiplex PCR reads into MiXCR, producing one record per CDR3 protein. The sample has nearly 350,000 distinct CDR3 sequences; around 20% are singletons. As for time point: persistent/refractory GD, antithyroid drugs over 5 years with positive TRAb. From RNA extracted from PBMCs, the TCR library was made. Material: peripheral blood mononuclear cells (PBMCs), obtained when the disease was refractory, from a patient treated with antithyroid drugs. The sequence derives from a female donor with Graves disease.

The CDR3: CASSVGGGDEKLFF. The CDR3 coding sequence is TGTGCCAGCAGCGTGGGTGGGGGGGATGAAAAACTGTTTTTT. The V and J genes are TRBV9 and TRBJ1-4; D perhaps matches TRBD1 (5 bases). V dropped 2 bases and J dropped 6 bases, with 11 bases sitting between them. From germline, CDR1 is SGDLS and CDR2 YYNGEE. The CDR3 spans 14 residues.